This TCR beta chain was observed in a study of regulatory dendritic cells for organ transplantation. Findings and caveats of the study: The authors noted considerable between-person heterogeneity in alloreactive memory CD8+ cells. Memory T cells were less diverse than naive, with memory CD8+ most oligoclonal.

The CDR3 is 13 amino acids. CDR1 and CDR2 (germline): SGHNT, YENEEA. The V gene lost 0 bases and the J gene lost 6 bases, with 8 bases spanning the gap. Memory T cells were CD45RO+, naive were CD45RA+, sorted by FACS. Profiling relied on immunoSEQ multiplex PCR, and the TCRdb table lists in-frame clones only, not all of them. The table includes about 28,000 clones, roughly four fifths detected once. Points on this clone: The antigen remains undetermined.

The V and J genes are TRBV11-3 and TRBJ1-1, with D uncertain. Sequenced material: naive CD4+ T cells from blood. Subset here: CD45RA+ naive T cells. This receptor was taken from a human donor in good health. The CDR3 DNA is TGTGCCAGCAGCTTAGATGAGCGGGCTGAAGCTTTCTTT. Translation gives CASSLDERAEAFF.